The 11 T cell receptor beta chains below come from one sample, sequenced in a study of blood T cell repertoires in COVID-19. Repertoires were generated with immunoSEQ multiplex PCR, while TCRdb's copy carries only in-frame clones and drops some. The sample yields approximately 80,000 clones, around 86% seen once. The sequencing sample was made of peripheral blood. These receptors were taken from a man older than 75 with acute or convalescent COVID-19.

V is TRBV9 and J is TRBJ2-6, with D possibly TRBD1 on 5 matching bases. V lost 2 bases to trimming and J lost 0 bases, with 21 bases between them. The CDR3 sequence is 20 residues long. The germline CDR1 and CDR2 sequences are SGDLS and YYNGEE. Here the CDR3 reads CASSVPRVGQPHSGANVLTF. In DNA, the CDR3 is TGTGCCAGCAGCGTCCCCAGGGTGGGCCAACCTCACTCTGGGGCCAACGTCCTGACTTTC.

CDR3 in amino acids: CASRYVGEYSEAFF. For the CDR3, the DNA is TGTGCCAGCAGGTACGTTGGAGAGTATAGTGAAGCTTTCTTT. V and J are TRBV28 and TRBJ1-1, with D uncertain. The germline V and J ends were trimmed by 6 bases and 7 bases, with 18 bases remaining between them. The length of the CDR3 is 14 residues. Germline-derived CDR1 and CDR2 are MDHEN and SYDVKM.

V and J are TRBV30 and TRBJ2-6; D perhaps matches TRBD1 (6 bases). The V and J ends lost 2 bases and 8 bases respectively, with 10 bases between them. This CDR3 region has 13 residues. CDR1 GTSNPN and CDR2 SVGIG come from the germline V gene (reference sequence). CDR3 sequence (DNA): TGTGCCTGGAGTAGGACAGCGCCCAACGTCCTGACTTTC. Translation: CAWSRTAPNVLTF.

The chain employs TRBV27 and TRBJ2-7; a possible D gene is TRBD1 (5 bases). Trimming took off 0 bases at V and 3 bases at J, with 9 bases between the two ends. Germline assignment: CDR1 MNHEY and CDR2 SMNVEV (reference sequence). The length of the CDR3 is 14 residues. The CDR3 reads CASSLSYRFYEQYF. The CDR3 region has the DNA TGTGCCAGCAGTTTATCGTACAGGTTCTACGAGCAGTACTTC.

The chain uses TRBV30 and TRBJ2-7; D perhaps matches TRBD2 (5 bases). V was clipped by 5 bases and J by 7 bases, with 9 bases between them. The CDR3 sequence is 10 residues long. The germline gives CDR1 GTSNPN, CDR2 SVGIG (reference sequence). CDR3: CAWGLREQYF. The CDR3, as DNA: TGTGCCTGGGGACTCAGGGAGCAGTACTTC.

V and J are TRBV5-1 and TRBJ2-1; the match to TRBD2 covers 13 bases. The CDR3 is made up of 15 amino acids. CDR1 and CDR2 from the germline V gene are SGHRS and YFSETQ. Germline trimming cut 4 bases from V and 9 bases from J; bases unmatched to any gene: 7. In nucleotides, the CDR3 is TGCGCCAGCAGCCCTGGACTAGCGGGAGATGGTGAGCAGTTCTTC. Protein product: CASSPGLAGDGEQFF.

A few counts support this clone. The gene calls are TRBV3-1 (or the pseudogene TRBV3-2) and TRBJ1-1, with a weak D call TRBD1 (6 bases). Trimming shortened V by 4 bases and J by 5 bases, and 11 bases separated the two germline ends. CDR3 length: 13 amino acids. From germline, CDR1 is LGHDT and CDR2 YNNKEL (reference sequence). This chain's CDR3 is CASSLGGVTEAFF. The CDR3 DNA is TGTGCCAGCAGCCTAGGGGGAGTAACTGAAGCTTTCTTT.

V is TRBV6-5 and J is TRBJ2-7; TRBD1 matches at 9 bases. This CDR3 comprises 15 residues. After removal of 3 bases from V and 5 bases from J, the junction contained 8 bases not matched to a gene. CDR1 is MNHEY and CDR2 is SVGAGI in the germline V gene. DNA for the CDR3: TGTGCCAGCAGTTATGCAACAGGGGGCAGCGACGAGCAGTACTTC. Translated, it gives CASSYATGGSDEQYF.

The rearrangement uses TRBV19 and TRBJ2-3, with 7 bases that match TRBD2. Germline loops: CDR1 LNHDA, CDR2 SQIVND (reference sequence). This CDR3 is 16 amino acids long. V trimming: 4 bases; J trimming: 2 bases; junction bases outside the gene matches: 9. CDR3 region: CASSSGSVSTTDTQYF. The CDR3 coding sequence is TGTGCCAGTAGTAGCGGGAGTGTCTCCACCACAGATACGCAGTATTTT.

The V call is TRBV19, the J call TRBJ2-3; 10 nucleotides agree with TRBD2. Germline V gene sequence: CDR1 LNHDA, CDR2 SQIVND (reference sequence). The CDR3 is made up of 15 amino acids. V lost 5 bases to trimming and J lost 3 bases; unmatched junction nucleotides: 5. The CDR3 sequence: CASSPLAGSTDTQYF. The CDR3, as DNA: TGTGCCAGTAGTCCACTAGCGGGAAGTACAGATACGCAGTATTTT.

The CDR3 DNA follows: TGTGCCAGCAGTTTAATCGGACAGGGGACCGGGGAGCTGTTTTTT. Translating it yields CASSLIGQGTGELFF. The J gene is TRBJ2-2, the V gene TRBV27; TRBD1 agrees at 9 bases. The V and J ends lost 2 bases and 5 bases, in that order; junction bases with no gene match: 3. CDR3 length equals 15 residues. Germline V gene data show CDR1 as MNHEY and CDR2 as SMNVEV (reference sequence).